Presented here are 30 T cell receptor beta chains from one specimen sequenced in a study of blood T cells in healthy people across ages. For the second PCR, which ran for roughly 6 to 11 cycles, a sample-barcoded 5' primer and a J-beta primer mix were used. TCRdb re-called the 5' RACE reads with MiXCR, one entry per CDR3 protein. The sample gives around 1,800,000 distinct CDR3 sequences, around 42% of which show up once; more than 20% is in the top ten. Sequenced input: blood. The receptor source for this set is a human donor in good health.

This clonotype showed up just a few times. V and J are TRBV6-6 and TRBJ2-1; TRBD2 matches 8 bases. The germline gives CDR1 MNHNY, CDR2 SVGAGI (reference sequence). With V trimmed by 6 bases and J by 7 bases, 8 bases remained unmatched. This CDR3 contains 14 residues. The CDR3 is CASSPGTRTNEQFF. The CDR3 coding sequence is TGTGCCAGCAGCCCCGGGACTAGAACGAATGAGCAGTTCTTC.

This rearrangement joins TRBV9 to TRBJ1-4; possible D gene TRBD1, 6 bases. This CDR3 region has 13 residues. Germline V gene data show CDR1 as SGDLS and CDR2 as YYNGEE. V lost 3 bases to trimming and J lost 4 bases, with 7 bases between them. CDR3 protein: CASSEGVNEKLFF. In nucleotides, the CDR3 is TGTGCCAGCAGCGAGGGGGTTAATGAAAAACTGTTTTTT.

The chain couples TRBV6-5 to TRBJ1-1; TRBD1 might be the D (5 bases). The CDR3 is 15 residues long. Germline loops: CDR1 MNHEY, CDR2 SVGAGI. V was pared by 1 base and J by 4 bases, with 13 bases between. The CDR3 bases are TGTGCCAGCAGTTACTATATCGGGGCGCGCACTGAAGCTTTCTTT. Translation: CASSYYIGARTEAFF.

The chain combines TRBV20-1 with TRBJ2-7; possibly TRBD1 for D (6 bases). This CDR3 comprises 14 residues. Germline V gene data show CDR1 as DFQATT and CDR2 as SNEGSKA (reference sequence). V dropped 1 base and J dropped 4 bases, with 14 bases sitting between them. CDR3 protein: CSARAPSGQYEQYF. The CDR3 region has the DNA TGCAGTGCTAGAGCCCCTTCGGGACAATACGAGCAGTACTTC.

The CDR3, as DNA: TGCGCCAGCAGCCCCGGGACAGGGGCTAAGAACACTGAAGCTTTCTTT. This encodes CASSPGTGAKNTEAFF. V gene TRBV5-1 combines with J gene TRBJ1-1; 10 bases are shared with TRBD1. This CDR3 comprises 16 residues. Unmatched junction bases numbered 7, after V lost 4 bases and J lost 1 base. CDR1 is SGHRS and CDR2 is YFSETQ in the germline V gene.

The rearrangement joins TRBV28 to TRBJ1-4; 8 positions match TRBD1. CDR1 and CDR2 from the germline V gene are MDHEN and SYDVKM. The CDR3 is 15 amino acids. The V segment lost 3 bases and the J segment 7 bases; nucleotides outside the gene matches: 7. CDR3 protein: CASSFLTGVGEKLFF. In DNA, the CDR3 is TGTGCCAGCAGTTTCCTGACAGGGGTTGGTGAAAAACTGTTTTTT.

The rearrangement links TRBV29-1 to TRBJ1-2, with 8 bases matching TRBD1. Germline-derived CDR1 and CDR2 are SQVTM and ANQGSEA. The CDR3 totals 12 residues. The V and J ends lost 7 bases and 7 bases, in that order; junction bases with no gene match: 8. CDR3 in amino acids: CSAAGQGSGYTF. The CDR3 bases are TGCAGCGCCGCCGGACAGGGCTCTGGCTACACCTTC. Complete variable domain (other parts from reference TRBV29-1 and TRBJ1-2): SAVISQKPSRDICQRGTSLTIQCQVDSQVTMMFWYRQQPGQSLTLIATANQGSEATYESGFVIDKFPISRPNLTFSTLTVSNMSPEDSSIYLCSAAGQGSGYTFGSGTRLTVV.

As to this clonotype: Sequence at one end of the junction differs from germline and may be a read error. The chain recombines TRBV9 with TRBJ1-5; D remains ambiguous. The CDR3 runs 13 residues. Germline lookup yields CDR1 SGDLS and CDR2 YYNGEE. CDR3 in DNA: TGTGCCAGCAGCACAAGCCCGAATCGGCCCCAGCATTTT. This encodes CASSTSPNRPQHF. The full variable domain, rest sourced from reference TRBV9 and TRBJ1-5, is DSGVTQTPKHLITATGQRVTLRCSPRSGDLSVYWYQQSLDQGLQFLIQYYNGEERAKGNILERFSAQQFPDLHSELNLSSLELGDSALYFCASSTSPNRPQHFGDGTRLSIL.

The gene calls are TRBV5-5 and TRBJ1-1; D perhaps matches TRBD1 (6 bases). Per the germline V gene, CDR1 is SGHKS and CDR2 is YYEKEE (reference sequence). V gave up 0 bases and J gave up 3 bases, with 15 bases separating them. CDR3 length equals 16 residues. The CDR3 coding sequence is TGTGCCAGCAGCTTGGGGGGGGGGCGCCTAGACACTGAAGCTTTCTTT. Its translation is CASSLGGGRLDTEAFF.

This chain uses TRBV4-1 with TRBJ1-1; D ambiguous. Trimming shortened V by 2 bases and J by 6 bases, and 13 bases separated the two germline ends. The CDR3 spans 14 residues. CDR1 is MGHRA, CDR2 YSYEKL, per germline. The CDR3 region is CASSQNPTKAEAFF. CDR3 nucleotide sequence: TGCGCCAGCAGCCAAAACCCCACTAAAGCTGAAGCTTTCTTT.

In this sample, this clonotype turned up many times. Being one base from a much bigger clone, this may be a read error. The chain employs TRBV28 and TRBJ2-7; a possible D gene is TRBD1 (6 bases). The V and J ends lost 4 bases and 2 bases respectively, with 12 bases between them. From germline, CDR1 is MDHEN and CDR2 SYDVKM. CDR3 length equals 14 residues. In nucleotides, the CDR3 is TGTGCCAGCAGTTGGATCAGGGGACCCTACGAGCAGTACTTC. Amino acids: CASSWIRGPYEQYF.

The J gene is TRBJ2-1, the V gene TRBV12-3 or TRBV12-4; D gene ambiguous. With 1 base removed from V and 10 bases from J, the gap between germline ends came to 8 bases. The length of the CDR3 is 12 residues. CDR3 bases: TGTGCCAGCAGTTTAGTCCCCTACGAGCAGTTCTTC. Translating gives CASSLVPYEQFF.

On this clonotype: This could be a read error, since a much larger clone is one nucleotide away. The J gene is TRBJ1-2, the V gene TRBV29-1; 7 nucleotides agree with TRBD1. Germline V gene data show CDR1 as SQVTM and CDR2 as ANQGSEA. V was pared by 7 bases and J by 4 bases, with 9 bases of the junction left unmatched. The CDR3 consists of 13 residues. CDR3 nucleotides: TGCAGCGCGGGACAGCAGATAGGCTATGGCTACACCTTC. The encoded protein is CSAGQQIGYGYTF.

This chain links TRBV7-9 with TRBJ2-5; the D gene could be TRBD1 or TRBD2 (5 bases each). The CDR3 is 13 residues long. Looked up from germline, CDR1 is SEHNR and CDR2 is FQNEAQ (reference sequence). Deletions cut 4 bases from V and 5 bases from J, with 11 bases between. The CDR3 DNA is TGTGCCAGCAGCTACGGGGCAGTCGAGACCCAGTACTTC. Its translation is CASSYGAVETQYF.

The chain carries TRBV29-1 and TRBJ1-1, with a possible D match to TRBD1 (6 bases). CDR3 size: 13 residues. V was cut by 8 bases and J by 6 bases, with 19 bases left in between. Germline V gene data show CDR1 as SQVTM and CDR2 as ANQGSEA. This CDR3 is CSSWGGPIAEAFF. CDR3 coding DNA: TGCAGCTCTTGGGGGGGGCCCATTGCTGAAGCTTTCTTT.

The chain carries TRBV9 and TRBJ2-1; tentative D call: TRBD2 (6 bases). This CDR3 has 15 residues. V was cut by 1 base and J by 3 bases, with 11 bases left in between. CDR1 and CDR2 from the germline V gene are SGDLS and YYNGEE. The CDR3 loop reads CASSVLDYRYNEQFF. CDR3 sequence (DNA): TGTGCCAGCAGCGTACTGGACTACCGCTACAATGAGCAGTTCTTC.

This clonotype was seen only a few times. This chain uses TRBV29-1 with TRBJ2-1; D is ambiguous. Trimming took 1 base from V and 4 from J, leaving 14 bases between them. This CDR3 region has 15 residues. CDR1 is SQVTM and CDR2 is ANQGSEA in the germline V gene. The CDR3 here is CSVEVLGYVYNEQFF. The CDR3 nucleotides read TGCAGCGTTGAAGTCTTGGGGTACGTTTACAATGAGCAGTTCTTC.

On this clonotype itself: It is likely a read error, because the conserved phenylalanine at the end of the CDR3 is missing. The chain uses TRBV20-1 and TRBJ2-4; 7 nucleotides match TRBD1. This CDR3 comprises 16 residues. V trimming: 6 bases; J trimming: 0 bases; junction bases outside the gene matches: 11. Germline lookup yields CDR1 DFQATT and CDR2 SNEGSKA (reference sequence). The CDR3 DNA follows: TGCAGTGCAGCGCCGGGACAGCCAATAGCCAAAAACATTCAGTACGTC. This sequence encodes CSAAPGQPIAKNIQYV.

This clonotype came up a few times. The genes are TRBV4-3 and TRBJ1-2; 10 nucleotides match TRBD1. The CDR3 runs to 13 residues. The J segment lost 6 bases and the V segment lost 3 bases, leaving 1 base of the junction unmatched. Germline CDR1 LGHNA, CDR2 YSLEER. CDR3 sequence (DNA): TGCGCCAGCAGCCAGGGGACAGGGGATGGCTACACCTTC. This encodes CASSQGTGDGYTF.

This chain links TRBV20-1 with TRBJ2-3; 7 bases agree with TRBD2. Germline loops: CDR1 DFQATT, CDR2 SNEGSKA (reference sequence). The ends lost 4 bases at V and 3 bases at J; junction bases unmatched: 4. The CDR3 totals 13 residues. CDR3 sequence (DNA): TGCAGTGCTACAGCGGGATCAACAGATACGCAGTATTTT. The encoded protein is CSATAGSTDTQYF.

This sequence joins TRBV2 and TRBJ1-1; no firm D call. V lost 7 bases to trimming and J lost 7 bases, with 10 bases between them. The CDR3 totals 11 residues. Germline assignment: CDR1 SNHLY and CDR2 FYNNEI. The CDR3: CASNGGLEAFF. For the CDR3, the DNA is TGTGCCAGCAACGGCGGACTTGAAGCTTTCTTT.

A few counts support this clonotype. J is TRBJ2-7 and V is TRBV9, with 9 bases that match TRBD1. The length of the CDR3 is 15 residues. V shed 4 bases and J 5 bases; nucleotides not matched to a gene: 10. The germline V gene has CDR1 SGDLS and CDR2 YYNGEE. In DNA form, the CDR3 reads TGTGCCAGCAGCTTCCGGGACAGGGACTTGGACGAGCAGTACTTC. This encodes CASSFRDRDLDEQYF.

V usage is TRBV4-3 and J usage is TRBJ2-1; 9 nucleotides match TRBD1. J gave up 4 bases and V 6 bases, and 7 bases lay outside the gene matches. This CDR3 contains 15 residues. In germline, CDR1 is LGHNA, CDR2 YSLEER. CDR3 in DNA: TGCGCCAGCAGTACCGAGGGGACAGGGTACAATGAGCAGTTCTTC. Its protein is CASSTEGTGYNEQFF.

The V call is TRBV9, the J call TRBJ2-2, with TRBD2 matching 9 bases. The CDR3 covers 17 residues. In germline, CDR1 is SGDLS, CDR2 YYNGEE. Trimming cost V 3 bases and J 5 bases; bases outside gene matches: 11. This CDR3 is CASSGIAGALLTGELFF. CDR3 sequence (DNA): TGTGCCAGCAGCGGGATAGCGGGGGCTCTCTTGACCGGGGAGCTGTTTTTT. Full variable domain (missing parts from reference TRBV9 and TRBJ2-2): DSGVTQTPKHLITATGQRVTLRCSPRSGDLSVYWYQQSLDQGLQFLIQYYNGEERAKGNILERFSAQQFPDLHSELNLSSLELGDSALYFCASSGIAGALLTGELFFGEGSRLTVL.

The rearrangement links TRBV12-3 or TRBV12-4 to TRBJ2-4, with TRBD1 identical over 8 bases. J was trimmed by 0 bases and V by 3 bases; bases with no gene match: 7. The CDR3 has 17 residues. CDR3 sequence reads: CASSLWTGSLAKNIQYF. Written as DNA, the CDR3 is TGTGCCAGCAGTTTGTGGACAGGGAGCCTAGCCAAAAACATTCAGTACTTC.

This chain uses TRBV24-1 with TRBJ1-1; D might be TRBD1 (5 bases). CDR3 length equals 15 residues. V dropped 3 bases and J dropped 10 bases, with 20 bases sitting between them. The germline V gene has CDR1 KGHDR and CDR2 SFDVKD. The CDR3 sequence is CATSDPGVSAEIAFF. The DNA for the CDR3 is TGTGCCACCAGTGATCCGGGGGTCTCGGCGGAAATAGCTTTCTTT.

This clonotype was counted only a few times. The gene calls are TRBV11-2 and TRBJ2-3; weak D call: TRBD1 (6 bases). This CDR3 comprises 15 residues. Trimming removed 2 bases at V and 0 bases at J, with 9 bases between. Germline V CDR1 and CDR2: SGHAT, FQNNGV. The CDR3 sequence: CASSLTGQSTDTQYF. CDR3 bases: TGTGCCAGCAGCTTAACCGGACAGAGCACAGATACGCAGTATTTT.

The V gene is TRBV9, the J gene TRBJ2-3; 8 positions match TRBD1. The CDR3 is 21 amino acids. Per the germline V gene, CDR1 is SGDLS and CDR2 is YYNGEE. Losses at the gene ends were 3 bases for V and 0 bases for J; bases not matched to a gene: 21. The CDR3 reads CASSASIYPGTGAQSTDTQYF. CDR3 sequence (DNA): TGTGCCAGCAGCGCGAGCATCTACCCCGGGACAGGAGCACAGAGCACAGATACGCAGTATTTT.

This clonotype has more than one count but fewer than ten. The chain couples TRBV5-6 to TRBJ2-1; weak D call: TRBD1 (6 bases). The CDR3 is 15 amino acids. Trimming stripped 4 bases from V and 12 bases from J, with 23 bases between. CDR1 is SGHDT and CDR2 is YYEEEE in the germline V gene. The CDR3 spells CASSDTRGRQQGQFF. The CDR3 nucleotides are TGTGCCAGCAGCGATACCAGGGGTAGGCAACAGGGGCAGTTCTTC.

CDR3 sequence (DNA): TGCGCCAGCAGAGGATACGGGGGGCCCTACGAGCAGTACTTC. Its protein product is CASRGYGGPYEQYF. The rearrangement uses TRBV5-1 and TRBJ2-7, with D tentatively TRBD2 (7 bases). V was trimmed by 5 bases and J by 2 bases, leaving 14 bases between them. CDR1 and CDR2 (germline): SGHRS, YFSETQ. The CDR3 has 14 amino acids.